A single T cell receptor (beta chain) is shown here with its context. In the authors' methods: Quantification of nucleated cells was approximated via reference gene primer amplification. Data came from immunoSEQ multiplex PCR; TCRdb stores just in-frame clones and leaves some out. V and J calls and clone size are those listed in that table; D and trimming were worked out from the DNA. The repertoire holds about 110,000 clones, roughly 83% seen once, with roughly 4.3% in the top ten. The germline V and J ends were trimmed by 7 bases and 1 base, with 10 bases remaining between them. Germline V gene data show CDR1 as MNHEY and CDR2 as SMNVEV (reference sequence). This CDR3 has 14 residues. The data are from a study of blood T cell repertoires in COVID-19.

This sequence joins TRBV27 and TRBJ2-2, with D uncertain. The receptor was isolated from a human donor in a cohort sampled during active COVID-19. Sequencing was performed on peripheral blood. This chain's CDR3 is CASTKRMNTGELFF. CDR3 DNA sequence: TGTGCCAGCACCAAGAGAATGAACACCGGGGAGCTGTTTTTT.